Listed here are 27 T cell receptor beta chains from one sample, sequenced in a study of blood T cell repertoires in COVID-19. Only in-frame clones appear in the TCRdb table, and some are missing; sequencing was by immunoSEQ multiplex PCR. The top ten clones hold roughly 0.8% of a sample with roughly 30,000 clones, roughly 93% of them seen once. The sample consisted of peripheral blood. These TCRs come from a woman in her sixties or seventies with COVID-19, enrolled during active disease.

The V call is TRBV4-3, the J call TRBJ2-5; 14 nucleotides match TRBD2. The CDR3 extends over 17 amino acids. CDR1 is LGHNA, CDR2 YSLEER, per germline. V was clipped by 4 bases and J by 5 bases; unmatched bases: 9. CDR3 DNA sequence: TGCGCCAGCAGCCCATCCCGGGGACTAGCGGGAGAGGAGACCCAGTACTTC. Its translation is CASSPSRGLAGEETQYF.

The chain recombines TRBV7-9 with TRBJ1-6, with TRBD1 as a possible D gene (6 bases). Germline CDR1 SEHNR, CDR2 FQNEAQ (reference sequence). The length of the CDR3 is 14 residues. V lost 6 bases and J 10 bases, leaving 16 bases between the germline ends. The CDR3 bases are TGTGCCAGCAGTCCGGGAGGGGGGGCCTCACCCCTCCACTTT. It encodes CASSPGGGASPLHF.

The J gene is TRBJ2-2, the V gene TRBV5-1, with 10 bases fitting TRBD1. J gave up 4 bases and V 3 bases, and 3 bases lay outside the gene matches. This CDR3 is 15 amino acids long. Germline values: CDR1 SGHRS, CDR2 YFSETQ. Written as DNA, the CDR3 is TGCGCCAGCAGCTGGGACAGGGGAAGCACCGGGGAGCTGTTTTTT. Amino acid sequence: CASSWDRGSTGELFF.

This clone turned up a few times. The DNA for the CDR3 is TGTGCCAGCAGTGAAGCAGCGCTAGCGGGAGGGCCGGGTGTGTGGGATACGCAGTATTTT. Its protein is CASSEAALAGGPGVWDTQYF. The rearrangement uses TRBV6-1 and TRBJ2-3, with 12 nucleotides matching TRBD2. The V and J ends lost 0 bases and 6 bases, in that order; junction bases with no gene match: 16. The CDR3 length is 20 residues. Germline V gene sequence: CDR1 MNHNS, CDR2 SASEGT.

This clone was observed a few times. V usage is TRBV19 and J usage is TRBJ1-6; D gene unclear. The V gene lost 6 bases and the J gene lost 10 bases, with 13 bases spanning the gap. Looked up from germline, CDR1 is LNHDA and CDR2 is SQIVND (reference sequence). This CDR3 is built from 13 residues. CDR3 nucleotide sequence: TGTGCCAGTAGGGACGAGGGCTACTCACCCCTCCACTTT. Translated: CASRDEGYSPLHF.

This clone turned up a few times. The gene calls are TRBV29-1 and TRBJ1-1; D is unresolved. CDR3 length: 13 residues. Trimming removed 4 bases from V and 6 bases from J, with 15 bases in between. Per germline, CDR1 SQVTM and CDR2 ANQGSEA. CDR3 DNA: TGCAGCGTTGGACTAACCTGGGGAGCTGAAGCTTTCTTT. Protein sequence: CSVGLTWGAEAFF.

The chain carries TRBV29-1 and TRBJ2-7, with 10 bases lining up with TRBD2. Germline values: CDR1 SQVTM, CDR2 ANQGSEA. The CDR3 spans 18 residues. V lost 4 bases and J lost 0; bases outside the gene matches: 15. The CDR3 DNA reads as TGCAGCGTTGTTGAGTTTTCTAGCGGGAGCACTAGCTCCTACGAGCAGTACTTC. Translated: CSVVEFSSGSTSSYEQYF.

CDR3 protein: CASRAGQGPYEQYF. The DNA of the CDR3 is TGTGCCAGCAGAGCGGGACAGGGGCCCTACGAGCAGTACTTC. V usage is TRBV28 and J usage is TRBJ2-7; 10 nucleotides line up with TRBD1. V shed 6 bases, J shed 2 bases, and the junction held 4 bases outside the gene matches. The germline gives CDR1 MDHEN, CDR2 SYDVKM. The CDR3 sequence is 14 residues long.

The chain recombines TRBV7-9 with TRBJ1-1, with 7 bases lining up with TRBD1. The CDR3 is made up of 17 amino acids. V was clipped by 2 bases and J by 0 bases; unmatched bases: 9. In germline, CDR1 is SEHNR, CDR2 FQNEAQ (reference sequence). The CDR3 coding sequence is TGTGCCAGCAGCTTATTACAGGGGCAAAACTTGAACACTGAAGCTTTCTTT. Translation gives CASSLLQGQNLNTEAFF.

V is TRBV12-3 or TRBV12-4 and J is TRBJ2-7; tentatively, D is TRBD1 (6 bases). The CDR3 is made up of 13 amino acids. Trimming removed 6 bases from V and 5 bases from J, with 14 bases in between. CDR3 in DNA: TGTGCCAGCAGAGTGACAGGCCTTCACGAGCAGTACTTC. Translating it yields CASRVTGLHEQYF.

The rearrangement links TRBV6-5 to TRBJ1-4, with D tentatively TRBD1 (5 bases). CDR1 and CDR2 from the germline V gene are MNHEY and SVGAGI. V lost 7 bases and J lost 0, with 9 bases in between. There are 14 residues in the CDR3. In DNA form, the CDR3 reads TGTGCCAGCAAAGACAGTGCAACTAATGAAAAACTGTTTTTT. Amino acids: CASKDSATNEKLFF.

This clone was found once. The genes are TRBV28 and TRBJ1-5, with 8 bases identical to TRBD1. Germline trimming cut 6 bases from V and 3 bases from J; bases unmatched to any gene: 7. The germline gives CDR1 MDHEN, CDR2 SYDVKM. The CDR3 spans 15 residues. CDR3 nucleotides: TGTGCCAGCAGATCAACAGGGGGAGACAATCAGCCCCAGCATTTT. Protein product: CASRSTGGDNQPQHF. Based on the CDR3 plus reference TRBV28 and TRBJ1-5, the full variable domain is DVKVTQSSRYLVKRTGEKVFLECVQDMDHENMFWYRQDPGLGLRLIYFSYDVKMKEKGDIPEGYSVSREKKERFSLILESASTNQTSMYLCASRSTGGDNQPQHFGDGTRLSIL.

The chain employs TRBV7-2 and TRBJ1-6; D is ambiguous. The germline V gene has CDR1 SGHTA and CDR2 FQGNSA. This CDR3 has 14 amino acids. V gave up 5 bases and J gave up 7 bases, with 12 bases separating them. CDR3 in amino acids: CASSQAHGNSPLHF. In nucleotides, the CDR3 is TGTGCCAGCAGCCAAGCCCACGGGAATTCACCCCTCCACTTT.

The V call is TRBV14, the J call TRBJ1-1, with D possibly being TRBD1 (6 bases). Germline values: CDR1 SGHDN, CDR2 FVKESK. Trimming removed 1 base from V and 12 bases from J, with 21 bases in between. The CDR3 runs 15 residues. The DNA for the CDR3 is TGTGCCAGCAGCCAAGTTGTAGTTGCGCGGGGGCAGACTTTCTTT. It is translated as CASSQVVVARGQTFF.

CDR3 sequence reads: CSASRSTSGRGLQETQYF. The CDR3 DNA reads as TGCAGTGCGAGTCGGTCGACTAGCGGGAGAGGGTTGCAAGAGACCCAGTACTTC. This chain connects TRBV20-1 to TRBJ2-5, with TRBD2 identical over 12 bases. This CDR3 contains 18 residues. Trimming took 6 bases from V and 2 from J; bases not matched to a gene: 16. Per the germline V gene, CDR1 is DFQATT and CDR2 is SNEGSKA (reference sequence).

CDR3 sequence (DNA): TGTGCCAGTAGTACTCTCGGGGAAAAACTGTTTTTT. Protein sequence: CASSTLGEKLFF. This chain connects TRBV19 to TRBJ1-4; D remains ambiguous. The length of the CDR3 is 12 residues. Germline V lookup: CDR1 LNHDA, CDR2 SQIVND (reference sequence). Trimming cost V 4 bases and J 8 bases, with 8 bases left between them.

The V gene is TRBV5-5, the J gene TRBJ2-3, with 7 bases fitting TRBD1. The CDR3 totals 14 residues. Germline assignment: CDR1 SGHKS and CDR2 YYEKEE (reference sequence). V trimming: 2 bases; J trimming: 3 bases; junction bases outside the gene matches: 3. The CDR3, as DNA: TGTGCCAGCAGCTTACAACAGGGGACAGATACGCAGTATTTT. Translating gives CASSLQQGTDTQYF.

This clone has a single count. The CDR3 DNA is TGTGCCAGCAGCTTAATGGGGACAGGTTCCTACGAGCAGTACTTC. Protein sequence: CASSLMGTGSYEQYF. This rearrangement joins TRBV7-3 to TRBJ2-7; 8 bases are a match to TRBD1. Germline CDR1 and CDR2: SGHTA and FQGTGA. The CDR3 contains 15 residues. V gave up 1 base and J gave up 1 base; unmatched junction bases: 3.

In nucleotides, the CDR3 is TGCGCCAGCAGCTTGGGACAGGGTTTGAACACCGGGGAGCTGTTTTTT. Amino acids: CASSLGQGLNTGELFF. The J gene is TRBJ2-2, the V gene TRBV5-1; 7 nucleotides match TRBD1. Germline trimming cut 0 bases from V and 1 base from J; bases unmatched to any gene: 3. The germline V gene has CDR1 SGHRS and CDR2 YFSETQ. There are 16 residues in the CDR3.

This rearrangement joins TRBV29-1 to TRBJ2-3; 8 bases align to TRBD1. V was pared by 3 bases and J by 1 base, with 3 bases of the junction left unmatched. From germline, CDR1 is SQVTM and CDR2 ANQGSEA. This CDR3 is 14 amino acids long. For the CDR3, the DNA is TGCAGCGTTGATCCAGGGGGCGGCACAGATACGCAGTATTTT. It codes for CSVDPGGGTDTQYF.

The gene calls are TRBV9 and TRBJ2-1; D gene uncertain. Germline values: CDR1 SGDLS, CDR2 YYNGEE. Trimming left V 2 bases short and J 3 bases short, with 12 bases between. The CDR3 is 15 residues long. The DNA of the CDR3 is TGTGCCAGCAGCGTCGAAAAGGAGTTCTACAATGAGCAGTTCTTC. It encodes CASSVEKEFYNEQFF.

The J gene is TRBJ2-3, the V gene TRBV27; weak D call: TRBD2 (5 bases). V lost 4 bases to trimming and J lost 4 bases, with 9 bases between them. CDR3 length: 13 amino acids. Germline V gene data show CDR1 as MNHEY and CDR2 as SMNVEV (reference sequence). DNA for the CDR3: TGTGCCAGCAGTTCTGGGGAGTCAGATACGCAGTATTTT. Its protein is CASSSGESDTQYF.

The V and J genes are TRBV11-2 and TRBJ2-1; 8 bases agree with TRBD2. Germline CDR1 reads SGHAT; CDR2 reads FQNNGV. V lost 6 bases, J lost 6 bases, and 10 bases stayed unmatched. CDR3 length: 15 amino acids. The CDR3 DNA reads TGTGCCAGCAGTACGCGGGAGGTCAAACTCAATGAGCAGTTCTTC. Translation: CASSTREVKLNEQFF.

The J gene is TRBJ2-1, the V gene TRBV27; 11 nucleotides align to TRBD2. The CDR3 is made up of 15 amino acids. The germline V gene encodes CDR1 MNHEY and CDR2 SMNVEV (reference sequence). After removal of 2 bases from V and 9 bases from J, the junction contained 6 bases not matched to a gene. In DNA form, the CDR3 reads TGTGCCAGCAGTTTAGGTAGCGGGAGGGTCGTTGAGCAGTTCTTC. This gives the protein CASSLGSGRVVEQFF.

The V and J genes are TRBV7-2 and TRBJ1-5, with 9 bases identical to TRBD1. The CDR3 runs to 15 residues. Trimming removed 4 bases from V and 6 bases from J; junction bases left unmatched: 7. Germline CDR1 is SGHTA and CDR2 is FQGNSA. The CDR3 nucleotides read TGTGCCAGCAGCTCCCGGACAGGGGTAGGTCAGCCCCAGCATTTT. This encodes CASSSRTGVGQPQHF.

V usage is TRBV5-4 and J usage is TRBJ1-2; D is perhaps TRBD1 (6 bases). The CDR3 has 13 amino acids. The V end was cut by 3 bases, the J end by 6 bases, with 12 bases between. Per the germline V gene, CDR1 is SGHNT and CDR2 is YYREEE (reference sequence). DNA for the CDR3: TGTGCCAGCAGCTCCGACAGGCTTCATGGCTACACCTTC. It codes for CASSSDRLHGYTF.

This clone was counted a few times. V and J are TRBV6-2 or TRBV6-3 and TRBJ2-7; D ambiguous. Looked up from germline, CDR1 is MNHEY and CDR2 is SVGEGT. The CDR3 spans 15 residues. The ends were cut back, 5 bases at V and 0 bases at J, with 14 bases in the middle. DNA for the CDR3: TGTGCCAGCAGTGGGCTCGACACATCCTCCTACGAGCAGTACTTC. Its translation: CASSGLDTSSYEQYF.